This entry lists 28 T cell receptor beta chains sequenced from one sample in a study of T cells of healthy individuals. From the 5' RACE reads, TCRdb called clonotypes with MiXCR, one entry per CDR3 protein. Of around 63,000 distinct CDR3 sequences in the sample, about 16% were seen once. These receptors were obtained from a human donor in good health.

This clonotype showed up many times. The CDR3 sequence is CASSVTSGSSYEQYF. CDR3 DNA sequence: TGTGCCAGCAGCGTGACTAGCGGGAGTTCCTACGAGCAGTACTTC. The rearrangement uses TRBV5-5 and TRBJ2-7; 12 nucleotides line up with TRBD2. The CDR3 contains 15 residues. Unmatched junction bases numbered 3, after V lost 4 bases and J lost 1 base. Per the germline V gene, CDR1 is SGHKS and CDR2 is YYEKEE (reference sequence).

The rearrangement uses TRBV12-5 and TRBJ2-1, with 14 positions matching TRBD2. V dropped 6 bases and J dropped 6; count of bases not matched to a gene: 4. This CDR3 region has 15 residues. Per germline, CDR1 LGHNT and CDR2 FRNRAP. CDR3 sequence: CASGLGTSGSNEQFF. The CDR3 DNA follows: TGTGCTAGTGGGCTGGGGACTAGCGGGAGCAATGAGCAGTTCTTC.

This clonotype was counted many times. This chain uses TRBV15 with TRBJ1-5; 11 bases match TRBD1. After removal of 5 bases from V and 5 bases from J, the junction contained 11 bases not matched to a gene. Germline values: CDR1 LNHNV, CDR2 YYDKDF (reference sequence). The CDR3 length is 17 residues. CDR3 protein: CATSRDRGTIHHQPQHF. CDR3 bases: TGTGCCACCAGCCGGGACAGGGGGACCATCCACCATCAGCCCCAGCATTTT.

This clonotype was counted only a few times. The rearrangement uses TRBV28 and TRBJ2-6, with D tentatively TRBD1 (6 bases). Germline V lookup: CDR1 MDHEN, CDR2 SYDVKM. V shed 3 bases and J shed 1 base, with 16 bases lying between them. This CDR3 is built from 18 residues. The CDR3 DNA sequence: TGTGCCAGCAGTTTCGTGACAGGTGGGGTATCTGGGGCCAACGTCCTGACTTTC. Protein product: CASSFVTGGVSGANVLTF.

This clonotype was seen at least ten times. The chain uses TRBV28 and TRBJ2-5; D not resolved. The CDR3 runs 13 residues. Germline lookup yields CDR1 MDHEN and CDR2 SYDVKM. The V end was cut by 7 bases, the J end by 5 bases, with 14 bases between. CDR3 protein: CASTDRGLETQYF. CDR3 sequence (DNA): TGTGCCAGCACCGATCGCGGTTTGGAGACCCAGTACTTC.

This clonotype occurred many times. The chain employs TRBV24-1 and TRBJ1-1; possibly TRBD1 for D (5 bases). Germline loops: CDR1 KGHDR, CDR2 SFDVKD. Deletions cut 9 bases from V and 5 bases from J, with 12 bases between. The CDR3 sequence is 12 residues long. The CDR3 protein is CATSDEGTEAFF. In DNA, the CDR3 is TGTGCCACCTCCGACGAGGGGACTGAAGCTTTCTTT.

Many counts were recorded for this clonotype. The chain joins TRBV7-2 to TRBJ2-3, with D unresolved. In germline, CDR1 is SGHTA, CDR2 FQGNSA. With 5 bases removed from V and 2 bases from J, the gap between germline ends came to 11 bases. The CDR3 spans 14 residues. In DNA, the CDR3 is TGTGCCAGCAGCCTTAACCCAAACACAGATACGCAGTATTTT. Encoded protein: CASSLNPNTDTQYF.

In its sample, this clonotype was seen many times. This chain joins TRBV27 and TRBJ1-5; D gene unclear. In germline, CDR1 is MNHEY, CDR2 SMNVEV (reference sequence). Trimming took off 5 bases at V and 13 bases at J, with 18 bases between the two ends. The CDR3 has 13 residues. CDR3 loop: CASSPRPGGPQHF. CDR3 sequence (DNA): TGTGCCAGCAGTCCCCGGCCGGGAGGGCCTCAGCATTTT.

There are a few counts of this clonotype. This chain links TRBV5-1 with TRBJ2-7; D not certain. CDR1 is SGHRS, CDR2 YFSETQ, per germline. The CDR3 runs to 13 residues. V dropped 1 base and J dropped 3 bases, with 8 bases sitting between them. CDR3: CASSLTEVYEQYF. The DNA for the CDR3 is TGCGCCAGCAGCTTGACAGAGGTCTACGAGCAGTACTTC.

This clonotype occurred once. The chain joins TRBV6-5 to TRBJ2-3; 7 bases map to TRBD2. With 5 bases clipped from V and 6 bases from J, the junction kept 11 bases outside the gene matches. The germline CDR1 and CDR2 sequences are MNHEY and SVGAGI. CDR3 length equals 15 residues. DNA for the CDR3: TGTGCCAGCAGTCCTCTCGGCGGGAGCGTTGATACGCAGTATTTT. Its protein is CASSPLGGSVDTQYF.

As for this clonotype: A much larger clone is a single base away; this may be a read error. The chain carries TRBV2 and TRBJ1-1; D not resolved. V lost 3 bases and J 10 bases, leaving 15 bases between the germline ends. The length of the CDR3 is 13 residues. Germline CDR1 SNHLY, CDR2 FYNNEI. CDR3: CASSDGRWQVAFF. The DNA of the CDR3 is TGTGCCAGCAGTGACGGCAGGTGGCAGGTAGCTTTCTTT.

About this clonotype: One junction end does not reproduce the germline sequence, and a read error may be involved. The gene calls are TRBV5-1 and TRBJ2-2, with TRBD2 as a possible D gene (6 bases). From germline, CDR1 is SGHRS and CDR2 YFSETQ. The CDR3 is 16 amino acids. CDR3 region: CASSLEGSGPPGELFF. Written as DNA, the CDR3 is TGTGCCAGCAGCTTGGAGGGGTCAGGTCCCCCCGGGGAGCTGTTTTTT. The full variable domain, completed using reference TRBV5-1 and TRBJ2-2, is KAGVTQTPRYLIKTRGQQVTLSCSPISGHRSVSWYQQTPGQGLQFLFEYFSETQRNKGNFPGRFSGRQFSNSRSEMNVSTLELGDSALYLCASSLEGSGPPGELFFGEGSRLTVL.

This clonotype has just a few counts. The chain joins TRBV4-1 to TRBJ2-2; TRBD2 agrees at 12 bases. The CDR3 consists of 22 residues. Germline values: CDR1 MGHRA, CDR2 YSYEKL. V shed 1 base and J 3 bases; nucleotides not matched to a gene: 18. CDR3 residues: CASSQGRYVVLAGGHDTGELFF. For the CDR3, the DNA is TGCGCCAGCAGCCAAGGTCGCTACGTGGTGCTAGCGGGGGGGCATGACACCGGGGAGCTGTTTTTT.

This clonotype was observed a handful of times. The chain recombines TRBV5-1 with TRBJ2-1; D may be TRBD1 (6 bases). CDR1 and CDR2 (germline): SGHRS, YFSETQ. Trimming removed 2 bases from V and 5 bases from J, with 11 bases in between. CDR3 size: 14 residues. The CDR3 loop reads CASSLGGIDNEQFF. In nucleotides, the CDR3 is TGCGCCAGCAGCTTAGGGGGAATTGACAATGAGCAGTTCTTC.

The sample holds a few counts of this clonotype. The V call is TRBV3-1, the J call TRBJ2-1; no reliable D call. Trimming took 0 bases from V and 6 from J, leaving 12 bases between them. Germline loops: CDR1 LGHDT, CDR2 YNNKEL (reference sequence). The CDR3 extends over 15 amino acids. DNA of the CDR3: TGTGCCAGCAGCCAAGATCAGATCGTAGCCAATGAGCAGTTCTTC. Translating gives CASSQDQIVANEQFF.

This clonotype was detected many times. The chain couples TRBV29-1 to TRBJ2-1; D call uncertain. CDR3 length: 12 residues. Germline V CDR1 and CDR2: SQVTM, ANQGSEA. V was pared by 0 bases and J by 7 bases, with 7 bases between. The CDR3 DNA follows: TGCAGCGTTGAAGATGGCGGAAATGAGCAGTTCTTC. It codes for CSVEDGGNEQFF.

The rearrangement links TRBV29-1 to TRBJ2-7, with 7 bases aligning to TRBD2. Germline CDR1 reads SQVTM; CDR2 reads ANQGSEA. The CDR3 extends over 15 amino acids. J gave up 0 bases and V 3 bases, and 8 bases lay outside the gene matches. DNA for the CDR3: TGCAGCGTTGAGGAGCCGGGGGGAAACTCCTACGAGCAGTACTTC. It is translated as CSVEEPGGNSYEQYF.

This clonotype came up a few times. This CDR3 is CASSLIVPDTQYF. CDR3 nucleotides: TGTGCCAGCAGTTTAATAGTCCCAGATACGCAGTATTTT. This chain links TRBV12-3 or TRBV12-4 with TRBJ2-3; D is unresolved. CDR3 length equals 13 residues. Trimming removed 2 bases at V and 4 bases at J, with 7 bases between.

This chain joins TRBV9 and TRBJ2-7; 14 nucleotides line up with TRBD2. Trimming at V came to 3 bases and at J to 4 bases, leaving 0 bases not matched to a gene. In germline, CDR1 is SGDLS, CDR2 YYNGEE. This CDR3 region has 14 residues. CDR3 sequence (DNA): TGTGCCAGCAGCGGGACTAGCGGGGGGTACGAGCAGTACTTC. It translates to CASSGTSGGYEQYF.

Ten or more counts support this clonotype. This rearrangement joins TRBV3-1 to TRBJ2-5; possibly TRBD1 for D (5 bases). CDR1 and CDR2 (germline): LGHDT, YNNKEL (reference sequence). The CDR3 runs to 15 residues. V was shortened by 0 bases and J by 4 bases, with 12 bases between the two germline ends. In nucleotides, the CDR3 is TGTGCCAGCAGCCAAGATCTGTGGGGCAGAGAGACCCAGTACTTC. This codes for CASSQDLWGRETQYF.

At least ten counts were recorded for this clonotype. The rearrangement links TRBV12-3 or TRBV12-4 to TRBJ2-7, with a possible D match to TRBD2 (5 bases). This CDR3 comprises 15 residues. V lost 1 base to trimming and J lost 2 bases, with 12 bases between them. The CDR3 sequence: CASSLELAPTYEQYF. In nucleotides, the CDR3 is TGTGCCAGCAGTTTAGAATTAGCGCCAACCTACGAGCAGTACTTC.

The chain joins TRBV4-1 to TRBJ2-1; no reliable D call. The V and J ends lost 0 bases and 8 bases respectively, with 8 bases between them. The CDR3 is made up of 13 amino acids. Germline values: CDR1 MGHRA, CDR2 YSYEKL. The CDR3 reads CASSQDRKDEQFF. In DNA, the CDR3 is TGCGCCAGCAGCCAAGATCGTAAGGATGAGCAGTTCTTC.

J is TRBJ1-2 and V is TRBV20-1; no firm D call. This CDR3 spans 13 amino acids. V was trimmed by 1 base and J by 6 bases, leaving 12 bases between them. Germline V gives CDR1 DFQATT, CDR2 SNEGSKA (reference sequence). The CDR3 DNA follows: TGCAGTGCTAGAGTGGGCAGCTCGCATGGCTACACCTTC. Translation: CSARVGSSHGYTF.

This clonotype has only a few counts. The gene calls are TRBV7-6 and TRBJ2-3, with 8 bases fitting TRBD2. In germline, CDR1 is SGHVS, CDR2 FNYEAQ. The CDR3 runs to 13 residues. Trimming took 5 bases from V and 8 from J; bases not matched to a gene: 6. The CDR3 loop is CASSPYSGATQYF. The CDR3 bases are TGTGCCAGCAGCCCCTATAGCGGGGCTACGCAGTATTTT.

J is TRBJ2-7 and V is TRBV27; D is tentatively TRBD1 or TRBD2 (7 bases each). Germline values: CDR1 MNHEY, CDR2 SMNVEV (reference sequence). This CDR3 contains 13 residues. V lost 2 bases and J lost 4, with 9 bases in between. The CDR3 DNA reads as TGTGCCAGCAGTTTACAGGGGGGGTACGAGCAGTACTTC. This encodes CASSLQGGYEQYF.

This clonotype was seen repeatedly, ten times or more. The CDR3 region has the DNA TGCAGTGCCGTACATCCGACAGGGGGCGCGGGACTAGGGGGCAATGAGCAGTTCTTC. Encoded protein: CSAVHPTGGAGLGGNEQFF. This sequence joins TRBV20-1 and TRBJ2-1, with TRBD1 matching over 10 bases. Losses at the gene ends were 6 bases for V and 6 bases for J; bases not matched to a gene: 23. The CDR3 covers 19 residues. Germline CDR1 DFQATT, CDR2 SNEGSKA (reference sequence).

The V and J genes are TRBV5-4 and TRBJ2-7; 8 bases fit TRBD2. Germline V gene lookup returns CDR1 SGHNT and CDR2 YYREEE (reference sequence). CDR3 size: 14 residues. Unmatched junction bases numbered 5, after V lost 1 base and J lost 5 bases. The chain's CDR3 is CASSLRLATHEQYF. The CDR3 coding sequence is TGTGCCAGCAGCTTGAGACTAGCGACCCACGAGCAGTACTTC.

This clonotype has a count of ten or more. The chain employs TRBV20-1 and TRBJ2-3, with no clear D. The germline V gene has CDR1 DFQATT and CDR2 SNEGSKA (reference sequence). The CDR3 covers 14 residues. V gave up 0 bases and J gave up 4 bases, with 11 bases separating them. CDR3 in amino acids: CSAREAAPADTQYF. The CDR3 DNA follows: TGCAGTGCTAGAGAGGCGGCCCCAGCAGATACGCAGTATTTT.